These T cell receptor beta chains were read from a single sample in a study of cytomegalovirus exposure and HLA in healthy donors. Assay: immunoSEQ multiplex PCR; the TCRdb copy retains only in-frame clones and omits some. The table lists around 150,000 clones, around 79% of them singletons. Sequences were obtained from PBMCs. The receptors shown here come from a man in his forties or fifties in good health and CMV-seropositive. Each CDR3 is given with its conserved first and last residue. Fields, in order: V gene, D gene, J gene, clone size, CDR3 DNA, CDR3 protein. A D gene is named only where the DNA matches it firmly. For some rows the clone size is stated as once, few or many, or as a class when expanded; others skip it.

v_call: TRBV11-2
d_call: NA
j_call: TRBJ2-7
clone_size: NA
cdr3_nt: TGTGCCAGCAGCTTAGGGCTAGGGGGCGAGCAGTACTTC
cdr3_aa: CASSLGLGGEQYF

v_call: TRBV28
d_call: NA
j_call: TRBJ1-1
clone_size: NA
cdr3_nt: TGTGCCACCACGAGGGTGGTGGGCAGCACTGAAGCTTTCTTT
cdr3_aa: CATTRVVGSTEAFF

v_call: TRBV6-6
d_call: TRBD2
j_call: TRBJ2-3
clone_size: NA
cdr3_nt: TGTGCCAGCAGTGGTAGCGGGAGTCCCACAGATACGCAGTATTTT
cdr3_aa: CASSGSGSPTDTQYF

v_call: TRBV2
d_call: NA
j_call: TRBJ1-5
clone_size: few
cdr3_nt: TGTGCCAGCAGTGAAGCGGGGGGAATGGATTTT
cdr3_aa: CASSEAGGMDF

v_call: TRBV9
d_call: TRBD2
j_call: TRBJ2-1
clone_size: few
cdr3_nt: TGTGCCAGCAGCGTAGTCCAAGCGGGAGATGCTGAGCAGTTCTTC
cdr3_aa: CASSVVQAGDAEQFF

v_call: TRBV13
d_call: NA
j_call: TRBJ1-6
clone_size: NA
cdr3_nt: TGTGCCAGCAGCGGGCAGGTGAATTCACCCCTCCACTTT
cdr3_aa: CASSGQVNSPLHF

v_call: TRBV6-1
d_call: NA
j_call: TRBJ1-2
clone_size: NA
cdr3_nt: TGTGCCAGCAGTGTGGACAGCTACTATGGCTACACCTTC
cdr3_aa: CASSVDSYYGYTF

v_call: TRBV25-1
d_call: TRBD2
j_call: TRBJ2-1
clone_size: NA
cdr3_nt: TGTGCCAGCACTAAGCGGGGGGTAGGCTCCTACAATGAGCAGTTCTTC
cdr3_aa: CASTKRGVGSYNEQFF

v_call: TRBV11-1
d_call: NA
j_call: TRBJ1-4
clone_size: NA
cdr3_nt: TGTGCCAGCAGCGCGGACGGCCGGGAAAATGAAAAACTGTTTTTT
cdr3_aa: CASSADGRENEKLFF

v_call: TRBV11-2
d_call: NA
j_call: TRBJ2-5
clone_size: NA
cdr3_nt: TGTGCCAGCAGCGACCGTGGGGGGTTCGTGACCCAGTACTTC
cdr3_aa: CASSDRGGFVTQYF